The 13 T cell receptor beta chains listed next were all sequenced from one sample in a study of CD8 T cells in ankylosing spondylitis. TCRdb reanalysed the 5' RACE reads using MiXCR and keeps one entry per CDR3 protein. The sample consists of some 8,600 distinct CDR3 sequences, 3.5% to 4.5% of them appearing once. Material: blood, either unsorted or a sorted T cell fraction (not recorded which). These TCRs come from a female donor with ankylosing spondylitis or in good health (not recorded which).

Relative to its sample, this clonotype is medium-sized. The V gene is TRBV9, the J gene TRBJ1-2, with 7 bases lining up with TRBD1. V trimming: 3 bases; J trimming: 3 bases; junction bases outside the gene matches: 11. From germline, CDR1 is SGDLS and CDR2 YYNGEE. The CDR3 contains 16 residues. CDR3 nucleotide sequence: TGTGCCAGCAGCGGCGGATACCTGGGACAGCACTATGGCTACACCTTC. It codes for CASSGGYLGQHYGYTF.

This clonotype was found many times. CDR3 sequence (DNA): TGTGCCAGCAGCGTAGAGCTAGCGGGGGCAGATACGCAGTATTTT. It codes for CASSVELAGADTQYF. The chain carries TRBV9 and TRBJ2-3; 10 bases are shared with TRBD2. The CDR3 loop spans 15 amino acids. J was trimmed by 4 bases and V by 0 bases; bases with no gene match: 2. The germline CDR1 and CDR2 sequences are SGDLS and YYNGEE.

By sample fraction, this clonotype is large (0.1 to 1%). The rearrangement joins TRBV9 to TRBJ2-7; D is unclear. V lost 0 bases and J 3 bases, leaving 7 bases between the germline ends. This CDR3 comprises 13 residues. Per germline, CDR1 SGDLS and CDR2 YYNGEE. CDR3 sequence (DNA): TGTGCCAGCAGCGTAGCTGACGGCTACGAGCAGTACTTC. This codes for CASSVADGYEQYF.

This clonotype has ten or more counts. The chain is built from TRBV9 and TRBJ2-3; D is undetermined. The CDR3 has 15 amino acids. CDR1 SGDLS and CDR2 YYNGEE come from the germline V gene. Trimming left V 0 bases short and J 4 bases short, with 12 bases between. This CDR3 is CASSVEAAGPDTQYF. CDR3 in DNA: TGTGCCAGCAGCGTAGAGGCCGCCGGGCCAGATACGCAGTATTTT. Looking up the rest from reference TRBV9 and TRBJ2-3 gives the full variable domain: DSGVTQTPKHLITATGQRVTLRCSPRSGDLSVYWYQQSLDQGLQFLIQYYNGEERAKGNILERFSAQQFPDLHSELNLSSLELGDSALYFCASSVEAAGPDTQYFGPGTRLTVL.

This clonotype was detected ten times or more. The V and J genes are TRBV9 and TRBJ1-1; 7 nucleotides line up with TRBD1. The trim removed 4 bases at V and 0 bases at J, leaving 6 bases unmatched. This CDR3 has 15 residues. Germline CDR1 SGDLS, CDR2 YYNGEE. The CDR3 DNA sequence: TGTGCCAGCAGCCCCCGGACAGGTATGAACACTGAAGCTTTCTTT. The encoded protein is CASSPRTGMNTEAFF.

This clonotype was found many times. This chain connects TRBV9 to TRBJ1-1; 7 bases agree with TRBD1. Germline values: CDR1 SGDLS, CDR2 YYNGEE. V gave up 2 bases and J gave up 4 bases; unmatched junction bases: 2. The CDR3 runs to 13 residues. CDR3 nucleotide sequence: TGTGCCAGCAGCGTTACAGGGGTCACTGAAGCTTTCTTT. It translates to CASSVTGVTEAFF.

The chain joins TRBV9 to TRBJ2-3; D remains ambiguous. The ends were cut back, 6 bases at V and 3 bases at J, with 8 bases in the middle. Germline V gene sequence: CDR1 SGDLS, CDR2 YYNGEE. The CDR3 is 12 amino acids. The CDR3 nucleotides read TGTGCCAGCAACACCTTGACAGATACGCAGTATTTT. This encodes CASNTLTDTQYF.

A few counts support this clonotype. The CDR3 is CASSVGERISTDTQYF. The CDR3 DNA reads as TGTGCCAGCAGCGTAGGGGAGCGGATCAGCACAGATACGCAGTATTTT. The rearrangement uses TRBV9 and TRBJ2-3, with a possible D match to TRBD2 (5 bases). Germline CDR1 SGDLS, CDR2 YYNGEE. This CDR3 spans 16 amino acids. Trimming shortened V by 0 bases and J by 0 bases, and 11 bases separated the two germline ends.

Judged by abundance, this clonotype is medium-sized. The V gene is TRBV9, the J gene TRBJ2-1; D may be TRBD1 (5 bases). The germline V gene encodes CDR1 SGDLS and CDR2 YYNGEE. V dropped 3 bases and J dropped 7 bases, with 11 bases sitting between them. The CDR3 loop spans 13 amino acids. The CDR3 loop reads CASSGLGQNEQFF. In nucleotides, the CDR3 is TGTGCCAGCAGCGGGTTGGGGCAAAATGAGCAGTTCTTC.

V usage is TRBV9 and J usage is TRBJ1-3; TRBD1 is a possible D gene (6 bases). The germline V gene encodes CDR1 SGDLS and CDR2 YYNGEE. This CDR3 comprises 14 residues. Trimming took 4 bases from V and 0 from J, leaving 8 bases between them. CDR3 in DNA: TGTGCCAGCAGCTCGGGACACTCTGGAAACACCATATATTTT. Translation: CASSSGHSGNTIYF.

This clonotype was observed many times. A read error may explain this, as a much larger clone is one base away. The chain has TRBV9 and TRBJ1-1, with D hard to call. V lost 1 base to trimming and J lost 1 base, with 5 bases between them. This CDR3 comprises 13 residues. Germline V gene sequence: CDR1 SGDLS, CDR2 YYNGEE. The CDR3 bases are TGTGCCAGCAGCGTAACGAGGAACACTGAAGCTTTCTTT. It is translated as CASSVTRNTEAFF.

This clonotype is medium-sized. The rearrangement links TRBV9 to TRBJ2-5; D gene uncertain. V was cut by 0 bases and J by 7 bases, with 16 bases left in between. The CDR3 runs to 15 residues. Germline V gives CDR1 SGDLS, CDR2 YYNGEE. The CDR3 loop is CASSVEAVAPGTQYF. The CDR3 coding sequence is TGTGCCAGCAGCGTAGAGGCTGTCGCCCCGGGGACCCAGTACTTC. The variable domain in full, with the rest retrieved from reference TRBV9 and TRBJ2-5, is DSGVTQTPKHLITATGQRVTLRCSPRSGDLSVYWYQQSLDQGLQFLIQYYNGEERAKGNILERFSAQQFPDLHSELNLSSLELGDSALYFCASSVEAVAPGTQYFGPGTRLLVL.

This chain uses TRBV9 with TRBJ1-2; no clear D. The V and J ends lost 3 bases and 6 bases respectively, with 12 bases between them. Germline V gives CDR1 SGDLS, CDR2 YYNGEE. The CDR3 has 13 residues. The CDR3: CASSALGVDGYTF. CDR3 sequence (DNA): TGTGCCAGCAGCGCCCTGGGCGTCGATGGCTACACCTTC.